One and the same sample provided the 12 T cell receptor beta chains below, sequenced in a study of T cells after yellow fever vaccination. MiXCR, run by TCRdb on the 5' RACE reads, gives a single entry per CDR3 protein. The sample includes about 300,000 distinct CDR3 sequences, around 7% of them seen just once. The input for sequencing was PBMCs, taken more than 40 days after the first yellow fever vaccination. These TCRs come from a young man who received the YFV17D yellow fever vaccine.

The chain has TRBV12-3 or TRBV12-4 and TRBJ1-6; no clear D. This CDR3 is built from 16 residues. V was shortened by 2 bases and J by 0 bases, with 8 bases between the two germline ends. As DNA, the CDR3 is TGTGCCAGCAGTTTATGGGAGCCCTCCTATAATTCACCCCTCCACTTT. This codes for CASSLWEPSYNSPLHF.

This clonotype has just a few counts. The chain uses TRBV4-2 and TRBJ2-7, with 11 nucleotides matching TRBD1. With 2 bases clipped from V and 0 bases from J, the junction kept 3 bases outside the gene matches. This CDR3 has 16 amino acids. Looked up from germline, CDR1 is LGHNA and CDR2 is YNFKEQ. Here the CDR3 reads CASSQPGQGDSYEQYF. DNA of the CDR3: TGTGCCAGCAGCCAACCGGGACAGGGGGACTCCTACGAGCAGTACTTC.

The sample holds a few counts of this clonotype. The rearrangement joins TRBV28 to TRBJ2-3; D gene uncertain. The CDR3 covers 12 residues. Germline V gene sequence: CDR1 MDHEN, CDR2 SYDVKM. Trimming stripped 3 bases from V and 5 bases from J, with 6 bases between. CDR3 sequence (DNA): TGTGCCAGCAGTTTTAGGGTAGATACGCAGTATTTT. Encoded protein: CASSFRVDTQYF.

This clonotype appeared a few times. The chain employs TRBV5-1 and TRBJ1-2, with D maybe TRBD1 (5 bases). CDR3 length: 14 residues. Trimming stripped 3 bases from V and 4 bases from J, with 13 bases between. CDR1 and CDR2 from the germline V gene are SGHRS and YFSETQ. In DNA form, the CDR3 reads TGCGCCAGCAGCTCCAGGGAGATTGGCTATGGCTACACCTTC. It yields the protein CASSSREIGYGYTF.

The rearrangement uses TRBV3-1 and TRBJ1-5, with D unclear. From germline, CDR1 is LGHDT and CDR2 YNNKEL (reference sequence). Trimming shortened V by 2 bases and J by 5 bases, and 4 bases separated the two germline ends. CDR3 size: 12 residues. The CDR3 DNA reads as TGTGCCAGCAGCCAAAACGATCAGCCCCAGCATTTT. Its translation: CASSQNDQPQHF. Drawing the rest from reference TRBV3-1 and TRBJ1-5, the complete variable domain is DTAVSQTPKYLVTQMGNDKSIKCEQNLGHDTMYWYKQDSKKFLKIMFSYNNKELIINETVPNRFSPKSPDKAHLNLHINSLELGDSAVYFCASSQNDQPQHFGDGTRLSIL.

This clonotype was observed a few times. The chain employs TRBV6-5 and TRBJ2-7; 9 positions match TRBD1. V lost 0 bases to trimming and J lost 5 bases; unmatched junction nucleotides: 14. Looked up from germline, CDR1 is MNHEY and CDR2 is SVGAGI. The CDR3 length is 18 residues. This CDR3 reads CASSYSVYRGTGYHEQYF. In nucleotides, the CDR3 is TGTGCCAGCAGTTACTCGGTTTATAGAGGGACAGGGTACCACGAGCAGTACTTC.

This clonotype was seen a few times. The rearrangement uses TRBV7-2 and TRBJ1-5; a weak D match, TRBD1 (5 bases). The V end lost 5 bases, the J end lost 6 bases, and 17 bases lay between the germline ends. The CDR3 sequence is 15 residues long. CDR1 and CDR2 (germline): SGHTA, FQGNSA. The chain's CDR3 is CASSGWGGPRQPQHF. DNA for the CDR3: TGTGCCAGCAGCGGCTGGGGGGGTCCCCGTCAGCCCCAGCATTTT.

In its sample, this clonotype was seen many times. The CDR3 coding sequence is TGTGCCAGCAGCCCGCACGGGGGAGCGAACACCGGGGAGCTGTTTTTT. Translation gives CASSPHGGANTGELFF. The chain joins TRBV7-3 to TRBJ2-2; TRBD2 might be the D (6 bases). CDR1 is SGHTA, CDR2 FQGTGA, per germline. Trimming removed 5 bases at V and 0 bases at J, with 13 bases between. CDR3 length: 16 amino acids.

This clonotype came up a few times. The J gene is TRBJ2-4, the V gene TRBV6-1; 10 nucleotides match TRBD1. This CDR3 comprises 15 residues. Germline loops: CDR1 MNHNS, CDR2 SASEGT. Losses at the gene ends were 7 bases for V and 7 bases for J; bases not matched to a gene: 10. CDR3 residues: CASTYRGGQGNIQYF. CDR3 DNA sequence: TGTGCCAGCACCTACAGGGGGGGACAGGGGAACATTCAGTACTTC.

This chain connects TRBV7-2 to TRBJ2-7; TRBD1 is a possible D gene (6 bases). This CDR3 contains 14 residues. Deletions cut 5 bases from V and 4 bases from J, with 15 bases between. The V gene's germline CDR1 is SGHTA and CDR2 FQGNSA. CDR3: CASSPGNRDYEQYF. CDR3 DNA: TGTGCCAGCAGCCCCGGAAACAGGGATTACGAGCAGTACTTC.

This rearrangement joins TRBV7-8 to TRBJ1-5; TRBD1 is a possible D gene (6 bases). Germline CDR1 reads SGHVS; CDR2 reads FQNEAQ. The CDR3 is 14 residues long. V was pared by 5 bases and J by 3 bases, with 11 bases between. The DNA for the CDR3 is TGTGCCAGCAGCATGAGGGGGAACAATCAGCCCCAGCATTTT. This translates into CASSMRGNNQPQHF.

This clonotype was found a few times. The chain joins TRBV7-3 to TRBJ2-3; 8 positions agree with TRBD2. The CDR3 length is 15 residues. V was clipped by 5 bases and J by 6 bases; unmatched bases: 10. The germline V gene encodes CDR1 SGHTA and CDR2 FQGTGA. The CDR3 is CASSALPGGADTQYF. The DNA of the CDR3 is TGTGCCAGCAGCGCCCTCCCCGGGGGGGCTGATACGCAGTATTTT.